These 23 T cell receptor beta chains were all obtained from the same sample, sequenced in a study of blood T cells in healthy people across ages. A J-beta primer mix and a sample-barcoded 5' primer were used in a second PCR of about 7 to 11 cycles. One entry per CDR3 protein results from TCRdb running MiXCR on the 5' RACE reads. The table lists hundreds of thousands of distinct CDR3 sequences, roughly 29% of them singletons. The sequencing input was blood. The receptor source for this set is a woman in her seventies in good health.

This chain connects TRBV7-2 to TRBJ1-1; maybe TRBD1 (5 bases). Per germline, CDR1 SGHTA and CDR2 FQGNSA. This CDR3 comprises 14 residues. Trimming left V 7 bases short and J 1 base short, with 13 bases between. The DNA for the CDR3 is TGTGCCAGCACCCCACAGAGGGGGAACACTGAAGCTTTCTTT. Protein product: CASTPQRGNTEAFF.

This CDR3 is CASSLTRSQGTHEQYF. DNA of the CDR3: TGTGCCAGCAGTTTAACCAGGAGTCAGGGGACCCACGAGCAGTACTTC. The chain uses TRBV12-3 or TRBV12-4 and TRBJ2-5; a weak D match, TRBD1 (6 bases). The assigned J gene may be wrong: the sequence end matches TRBJ2-7 better. This CDR3 region has 16 residues.

This sequence joins TRBV12-5 and TRBJ1-1; D not certain. Trimming pared 6 bases from V and 4 bases from J, leaving 18 bases between. Germline-derived CDR1 and CDR2 are LGHNT and FRNRAP. The CDR3 sequence is 15 residues long. The CDR3 region is CASGPPSGTGTEAFF. CDR3 in DNA: TGTGCTAGTGGCCCCCCGTCGGGCACGGGCACTGAAGCTTTCTTT.

CDR3 in amino acids: CSAQEGDGTDTQYF. The CDR3 nucleotides are TGCAGTGCCCAGGAGGGCGATGGCACAGATACGCAGTATTTT. This sequence joins TRBV20-1 and TRBJ2-3, with D tentatively TRBD2 (6 bases). This CDR3 comprises 14 residues. Trimming took off 6 bases at V and 1 base at J, with 14 bases between the two ends. The germline CDR1 and CDR2 sequences are DFQATT and SNEGSKA (reference sequence).

This clonotype has ten or more counts. The chain employs TRBV29-1 and TRBJ2-7; TRBD2 might be the D (6 bases). This CDR3 comprises 13 residues. CDR1 is SQVTM, CDR2 ANQGSEA, per germline. Trimming removed 6 bases at V and 6 bases at J, with 18 bases between. CDR3 nucleotide sequence: TGCAGCGTCGCTAGCGCCCCGCTCGGCGAGCAGTACTTC. This translates into CSVASAPLGEQYF.

The table lists this clonotype with a few counts. The rearrangement uses TRBV12-3 or TRBV12-4 and TRBJ2-7; D call uncertain. The CDR3 runs 13 residues. Trimming removed 6 bases from V and 1 base from J, with 10 bases in between. CDR3 coding DNA: TGTGCCAGCAGGGCGACGGAATCCTACGAGCAGTACTTC. It is translated as CASRATESYEQYF.

The sample holds a few counts of this clonotype. The V call is TRBV7-6, the J call TRBJ2-5; tentatively, D is TRBD1 (6 bases). The CDR3 consists of 15 residues. The V end lost 5 bases, the J end lost 5 bases, and 18 bases lay between the germline ends. Germline CDR1 SGHVS, CDR2 FNYEAQ. CDR3 region: CASSQRQASTETQYF. DNA of the CDR3: TGTGCCAGCAGCCAAAGACAGGCATCGACTGAGACCCAGTACTTC.

The chain employs TRBV6-6 and TRBJ2-5; possibly TRBD1 for D (6 bases). CDR1 is MNHNY, CDR2 SVGAGI, per germline (reference sequence). The CDR3 loop spans 14 amino acids. V lost 3 bases to trimming and J lost 5 bases, with 13 bases between them. CDR3 region: CASSYRDNLETQYF. DNA of the CDR3: TGTGCCAGCAGTTATAGGGACAATCTGGAGACCCAGTACTTC.

This clonotype was detected once. V gene TRBV5-5 combines with J gene TRBJ2-7; TRBD1 matches 8 bases. The length of the CDR3 is 15 residues. Germline CDR1 is SGHKS and CDR2 is YYEKEE (reference sequence). The V and J ends lost 2 bases and 2 bases, in that order; junction bases with no gene match: 6. In DNA form, the CDR3 reads TGTGCCAGCAGCTTAGGACAGGGTAAAACCTACGAGCAGTACTTC. This sequence encodes CASSLGQGKTYEQYF. Filled out from reference TRBV5-5 and TRBJ2-7, the complete variable domain reads DAGVTQSPTHLIKTRGQQVTLRCSPISGHKSVSWYQQVLGQGPQFIFQYYEKEERGRGNFPDRFSARQFPNYSSELNVNALLLGDSALYLCASSLGQGKTYEQYFGPGTRLTVT.

The V gene is TRBV20-1, the J gene TRBJ2-7; 8 bases match TRBD2. Germline CDR1 is DFQATT and CDR2 is SNEGSKA (reference sequence). This CDR3 region has 14 residues. The trim removed 6 bases at V and 5 bases at J, leaving 12 bases unmatched. Here the CDR3 reads CSAAPPGTRHEQYF. CDR3 coding DNA: TGCAGTGCCGCACCCCCCGGGACTAGGCACGAGCAGTACTTC.

The gene calls are TRBV5-6 and TRBJ1-1, with D perhaps matching TRBD1 (5 bases). V shed 4 bases and J shed 0 bases, with 13 bases lying between them. Germline V gene sequence: CDR1 SGHDT, CDR2 YYEEEE. The CDR3 runs to 15 residues. CDR3 nucleotides: TGTGCCAGCAGCCGACAGACCCTCATGAACACTGAAGCTTTCTTT. Amino acid sequence: CASSRQTLMNTEAFF.

Notes on this clonotype: A junction end diverges from the germline sequence, so it may reflect a read error. The chain recombines TRBV20-1 with TRBJ2-5; D unclear. The CDR3 sequence is 11 residues long. Germline CDR1 DFQATT, CDR2 SNEGSKA (reference sequence). CDR3 sequence: CSAREQETQYF. The CDR3 nucleotides read TGCAGTGCGAGAGAACAAGAGACCCAGTACTTC.

The rearrangement joins TRBV5-4 to TRBJ2-3; D unresolved. V was cut by 0 bases and J by 7 bases, with 24 bases left in between. The CDR3 has 18 residues. Germline loops: CDR1 SGHNT, CDR2 YYREEE (reference sequence). CDR3 protein: CASSLAPRDVYVSNTQYF. The CDR3 nucleotides are TGTGCCAGCAGCTTGGCCCCCAGAGATGTCTACGTATCTAATACGCAGTATTTT. The complete variable domain, with remaining parts taken from reference TRBV5-4 and TRBJ2-3, reads ETGVTQSPTHLIKTRGQQVTLRCSSQSGHNTVSWYQQALGQGPQFIFQYYREEENGRGNFPPRFSGLQFPNYSSELNVNALELDDSALYLCASSLAPRDVYVSNTQYFGPGTRLTVL.

The chain links TRBV20-1 to TRBJ2-3; TRBD2 matches at 9 bases. This CDR3 has 15 residues. The junction had 6 bases not matched to a gene; V was cut back by 2 bases and J by 3 bases. Looked up from germline, CDR1 is DFQATT and CDR2 is SNEGSKA (reference sequence). CDR3 DNA sequence: TGCAGTGCTAGACGGGCGGGGGGGAGGACAGATACGCAGTATTTT. Translating it yields CSARRAGGRTDTQYF.

In this sample, this clonotype turned up many times. The CDR3 DNA sequence: TGCAGCGTTGGAGTGGGGTACTCCTACAATGAGCAGTTCTTC. This encodes CSVGVGYSYNEQFF. The genes are TRBV29-1 and TRBJ2-1, with no clear D. Per germline, CDR1 SQVTM and CDR2 ANQGSEA. With 4 bases removed from V and 0 bases from J, the gap between germline ends came to 10 bases. The CDR3 covers 14 residues.

This rearrangement joins TRBV27 to TRBJ2-3; 14 bases map to TRBD2. CDR1 is MNHEY and CDR2 is SMNVEV in the germline V gene (reference sequence). V lost 6 bases, J lost 7 bases, and 12 bases stayed unmatched. The CDR3 runs 17 residues. This chain's CDR3 is CASRIGTSGRGRHTQYF. The CDR3 nucleotides read TGTGCCAGCAGGATCGGGACTAGCGGGAGAGGTCGCCATACGCAGTATTTT.

The chain links TRBV7-6 to TRBJ2-7; TRBD2 is a possible D gene (6 bases). The CDR3 is 14 residues long. V dropped 6 bases and J dropped 1 base, with 13 bases sitting between them. Per the germline V gene, CDR1 is SGHVS and CDR2 is FNYEAQ. The DNA for the CDR3 is TGTGCCAGCAGACCCCGGGGGTCATCCTACGAGCAGTACTTC. It codes for CASRPRGSSYEQYF. The whole variable domain, remainder taken from reference TRBV7-6 and TRBJ2-7, is GAGVSQSPRYKVTKRGQDVALRCDPISGHVSLYWYRQALGQGPEFLTYFNYEAQQDKSGLPNDRFSAERPEGSISTLTIQRTEQRDSAMYRCASRPRGSSYEQYFGPGTRLTVT.

This clonotype came up many times. The chain recombines TRBV28 with TRBJ2-4, with D possibly TRBD1 on 5 matching bases. Germline values: CDR1 MDHEN, CDR2 SYDVKM. This CDR3 contains 14 residues. Trimming stripped 7 bases from V and 4 bases from J, with 14 bases between. CDR3 in amino acids: CASNRSGAKNIQYF. The CDR3 region has the DNA TGTGCCAGCAATAGGTCTGGGGCGAAAAACATTCAGTACTTC.

This clonotype was detected a few times. This sequence joins TRBV29-1 and TRBJ2-3; D is perhaps TRBD2 (6 bases). CDR3 length: 16 amino acids. Germline assignment: CDR1 SQVTM and CDR2 ANQGSEA. The CDR3 reads CSAAGGANPLQDTQYF. The CDR3 DNA follows: TGCAGTGCGGCCGGCGGGGCGAACCCTTTACAAGATACGCAGTATTTT.

This clonotype appeared many times. The rearrangement joins TRBV3-1 to TRBJ2-5; TRBD2 might be the D (5 bases). The germline CDR1 and CDR2 sequences are LGHDT and YNNKEL (reference sequence). V lost 0 bases, J lost 1 base, and 12 bases lay in between. The CDR3 loop spans 16 amino acids. CDR3 sequence: CASSQDGGGFQETQYF. As DNA, the CDR3 is TGTGCCAGCAGCCAAGACGGCGGCGGGTTCCAAGAGACCCAGTACTTC.

This clonotype was seen more than once but under ten times. V gene TRBV6-1 combines with J gene TRBJ2-1; 7 bases align to TRBD1. V shed 6 bases, J shed 8 bases, and the junction held 19 bases outside the gene matches. CDR1 is MNHNS, CDR2 SASEGT, per germline. The CDR3 runs to 17 residues. The CDR3 DNA follows: TGTGCCAGCAGGGGGGCGCGACAGGGTATGGGTAGGGATGAGCAGTTCTTC. This gives the protein CASRGARQGMGRDEQFF.

This rearrangement joins TRBV18 to TRBJ2-3; TRBD1 agrees at 10 bases. V gave up 3 bases and J gave up 0 bases; unmatched junction bases: 3. Germline V gene lookup returns CDR1 KGHSH and CDR2 LQKENI. This CDR3 has 16 amino acids. The DNA for the CDR3 is TGTGCCAGCTCACCTCTGGGACAGGGGAGCACAGATACGCAGTATTTT. Amino acids: CASSPLGQGSTDTQYF. Based on the CDR3 plus reference TRBV18 and TRBJ2-3, the full variable domain is NAGVMQNPRHLVRRRGQEARLRCSPMKGHSHVYWYRQLPEEGLKFMVYLQKENIIDESGMPKERFSAEFPKEGPSILRIQQVVRGDSAAYFCASSPLGQGSTDTQYFGPGTRLTVL.

This clonotype was found a few times. The gene calls are TRBV20-1 and TRBJ1-1, with 7 bases matching TRBD1. CDR1 and CDR2 from the germline V gene are DFQATT and SNEGSKA (reference sequence). J gave up 1 base and V 5 bases, and 4 bases lay outside the gene matches. This CDR3 contains 13 residues. CDR3: CSAWTGPNTEAFF. As DNA, the CDR3 is TGCAGTGCTTGGACAGGACCGAACACTGAAGCTTTCTTT.